This passage covers 28 T cell receptor beta chains from one sample sequenced in a study of tissue T cells after allogeneic stem cell transplantation. Time point specified: mouse harvest day 14 after allogeneic transplant. Mouse grafts combined 10^7 T-cell-depleted bone marrow cells with 10^6 splenic CD5+ T cells. Profiling relied on immunoSEQ multiplex PCR, and the TCRdb table lists in-frame clones only, not all of them. The table includes 1,600 or so clones, 45% to 50% detected once. The sequenced sample was gut tissue. These receptors were collected from a female BALB/c mouse given C57BL/6 T cells with graft-versus-host disease after an allogeneic hematopoietic cell transplant.

This clone was recorded once. The gene names given are mouse names. The CDR3 end is not reached by the read, which stops 1 residue before it; the germline J gene fills it in. The chain recombines TRBV26 with TRBJ2-3, with no clear D. CDR1 KGHPV and CDR2 FQNQEV come from the germline V gene (reference sequence). The CDR3 has 12 residues. Trimming stripped 4 bases from V and 3 bases from J, with 5 bases between. Partial CDR3 DNA: TGTGCCAGCAGTCCCAGGGCAGAAACGCTGTAT. As protein: CASSPRAETLY. The full CDR3 protein reads CASSPRAETLYF.

Turning to this clone: Mouse gene names apply. The sequence runs out 1 residue before the end of the CDR3; the remainder is reconstructed from the germline J gene. V usage is TRBV15 and J usage is TRBJ2-1, with 10 bases matching TRBD1. Trimming cost V 6 bases and J 3 bases; bases outside gene matches: 8. Germline CDR1 SGHND, CDR2 FRSKSL. The CDR3 length is 16 residues. The sequenced CDR3 bases are TGTGCCAGCAGCCCCCGGGACAGGGGTTTCTATGCTGAGCAGTTC. This codes for CASSPRDRGFYAEQF. The whole CDR3 protein is CASSPRDRGFYAEQFF.

As to this clone: Here the gene names and germline are mouse. Coverage ceases 1 residue before the CDR3 finishes, and the germline J gene fills in the end. The genes are TRBV1 and TRBJ2-5; D is unresolved. V was clipped by 0 bases and J by 6 bases, with 4 bases between them. Per germline, CDR1 NSQYPW and CDR2 LRSPGD (reference sequence). CDR3 length: 12 residues. CDR3 sequence reads: CTCSADRDTQYF. The sequenced CDR3 bases are TGCACCTGCAGTGCAGATCGGGACACCCAGTAC.

Points on this clone: Genes here carry mouse names. The observed sequence ends 1 residue before the CDR3 terminus, with the missing tail filled in from the germline J gene. V is TRBV16 and J is TRBJ2-5; 9 bases agree with TRBD1. V shed 3 bases and J 4 bases; nucleotides not matched to a gene: 8. CDR3 length: 16 residues. The germline CDR1 and CDR2 sequences are SGHSA and FRNQAP. The covered CDR3 bases are TGTGCAAGCAGCTTTGGGACAGGGAGAAAGGAAGACACCCAGTAC. Encoded protein: CASSFGTGRKEDTQY. The whole CDR3 sequence reads CASSFGTGRKEDTQYF. The variable domain in full, completed from reference TRBV16 and TRBJ2-5, reads NAGVIQTPRHKVTGKGQEATLWCEPISGHSAVFWYRQTIVQGLEFLTYFRNQAPIDDSGMPKERFSAQMPNQSHSTLKIQSTQPQDSAVYLCASSFGTGRKEDTQYFGPGTRLLVL.

This clone is labeled large. The gene names given are mouse names. The CDR3 extends 1 residue past the end of the read, so its final part is completed from the germline J gene. The chain employs TRBV29 and TRBJ1-5; D is undetermined. Germline CDR1 reads MSHET; CDR2 reads SYDVDS. This CDR3 is built from 15 residues. The V end was cut by 6 bases, the J end by 0 bases, with 12 bases between. The DNA read from the CDR3 is TGTGCTAGCAGGCCCCCTCAGTATAACAACCAGGCTCCGCTT. This sequence encodes CASRPPQYNNQAPL. The complete CDR3 protein is CASRPPQYNNQAPLF.

About this clone: Gene names and germline refer to mouse. The read halts 1 residue ahead of the CDR3 end, with the missing end drawn from the germline J gene. The rearrangement joins TRBV3 to TRBJ1-5, with a tentative D call TRBD1 (5 bases). The V and J ends lost 5 bases and 4 bases respectively, with 6 bases between them. The CDR3 covers 12 residues. Germline CDR1 and CDR2: SNHLY and FYNGKV (reference sequence). The CDR3 DNA, read in part, is TGTGCCAGCAGCAGGACAAACCAGGCTCCGCTT. Translating it yields CASSRTNQAPL. In full, the CDR3 reads CASSRTNQAPLF.

In regard to this clone: Given a far larger clone just one base away, this is likely a sequencing read error. All gene names here are mouse names. The CDR3 protein is CASSSLGSSSEQYF. CDR3 bases read: TGTGCTAGCAGTAGTCTGGGGAGCTCCTCTGAACAGTAC. The chain recombines TRBV17 with TRBJ2-7, with D perhaps matching TRBD2 (6 bases). The read finishes 1 residue shy of the CDR3 end, and the germline J gene is used to complete it. The CDR3 loop spans 14 amino acids. Germline V gene data show CDR1 as MNHDT and CDR2 as YYDKIL. The full variable domain, in which reference TRBV17 and TRBJ2-7 provide the parts outside the CDR3, is DTTVKQNPRYKLARVGKPVNLICSQTMNHDTMYWYQKKPNQAPKLLLFYYDKILNREADTFEKFQSSRPNNSFCSLYIGSAGLEYSAMYLCASSSLGSSSEQYFGPGTRLTVL.

For this clone: Each gene name is a mouse one. The missing CDR3 end, 1 residue past where the read stops, is filled in from the germline J gene. The chain has TRBV12-2 and TRBJ1-1, with 8 bases aligning to TRBD1. Trimming at V came to 2 bases and at J to 1 base, leaving 5 bases not matched to a gene. Looked up from germline, CDR1 is SGHLS and CDR2 is HYDKME. This CDR3 spans 15 amino acids. This chain's CDR3 is CASSPGQGQNTEVFF. The sequenced part of the CDR3 DNA is TGTGCCAGCTCTCCTGGACAGGGACAAAACACAGAAGTCTTC.

With regard to this clone: Genes and germline come from the mouse. The observed sequence ends 1 residue before the CDR3 terminus, with the missing tail filled in from the germline J gene. V and J are TRBV26 and TRBJ1-2, with D hard to call. Germline CDR1 reads KGHPV; CDR2 reads FQNQEV (reference sequence). Trimming removed 4 bases from V and 1 base from J, with 4 bases in between. CDR3 size: 12 residues. The CDR3 DNA, read in part, is TGTGCCAGCAGTCAAGTAAACTCCGACTACACC. Translation: CASSQVNSDYT. The whole CDR3 is CASSQVNSDYTF.

On this clone itself: Genes here carry mouse names. The read gets to within 1 residue of the CDR3 end, and the germline J gene fills in the rest. The V gene is TRBV14, the J gene TRBJ1-1; D is possibly TRBD1 (5 bases). Germline assignment: CDR1 SGHDT and CDR2 FRDEAV. CDR3 length equals 13 residues. V was clipped by 2 bases and J by 6 bases, with 11 bases between them. The CDR3 here is CASSFPQGAEVFF. The CDR3 bases that were read are TGTGCCAGCAGTTTTCCCCAGGGTGCAGAAGTCTTC.

This clone is termed medium-sized (0.01 to 0.1%). Gene names are mouse gene names. This chain's CDR3 is CASSPGHLLNTLYF. CDR3 DNA, as far as it was read: TGTGCCAGCAGCCCGGGACACCTCCTCAATACGCTCTAT. V gene TRBV3 combines with J gene TRBJ1-3; TRBD1 might be the D (6 bases). The CDR3 end is not reached by the read, which stops 1 residue before it; the germline J gene fills it in. Germline CDR1 is SNHLY and CDR2 is FYNGKV (reference sequence). The CDR3 has 14 amino acids. Trimming left V 5 bases short and J 7 bases short, with 15 bases between.

On this clone itself: Germline and genes here are mouse. The observed sequence ends 1 residue before the CDR3 terminus, with the missing tail filled in from the germline J gene. The genes are TRBV5 and TRBJ2-1; 9 positions match TRBD1. In germline, CDR1 is LGHNA, CDR2 YNLKQL (reference sequence). Trimming removed 1 base from V and 7 bases from J; junction bases left unmatched: 5. The CDR3 spans 15 residues. CDR3 sequence reads: CASSQAGTGRAEQFF. Partial CDR3 DNA: TGTGCCAGCAGCCAAGCCGGGACAGGGCGAGCTGAGCAGTTC.

A remark on this clone: Gene names follow the mouse nomenclature. The read ends 1 residue shy of where the CDR3 ends; the end is completed using the germline J gene. The chain couples TRBV1 to TRBJ2-4, with 10 nucleotides matching TRBD2. Germline lookup yields CDR1 NSQYPW and CDR2 LRSPGD (reference sequence). V shed 1 base, J shed 0 bases, and the junction held 1 base outside the gene matches. The CDR3 consists of 16 residues. CDR3 amino acids: CTCSAGTGGSQNTLYF. The sequenced CDR3 bases are TGCACCTGCAGTGCAGGGACTGGGGGTAGTCAAAACACCTTGTAC.

Only one count was recorded for this clone. Any gene name here is a mouse gene name. The CDR3 end falls 1 residue outside the read, so it is completed with the germline J gene. The rearrangement links TRBV1 to TRBJ1-1, with unresolved D. Germline loops: CDR1 NSQYPW, CDR2 LRSPGD (reference sequence). The V end lost 3 bases, the J end lost 0 bases, and 5 bases lay between the germline ends. This CDR3 is 13 amino acids long. This CDR3 reads CTCSAQANTEVFF. The CDR3 bases that were read are TGCACCTGCAGTGCGCAGGCAAACACAGAAGTCTTC.

This clone appeared a few times. Gene names denote mouse genes. Read sequence stops 1 residue before the CDR3 end, and the germline J gene provides the missing end. The J gene is TRBJ1-1, the V gene TRBV5; 8 bases line up with TRBD1. Germline values: CDR1 LGHNA, CDR2 YNLKQL (reference sequence). This CDR3 contains 14 residues. V dropped 2 bases and J dropped 1; count of bases not matched to a gene: 0. The CDR3 DNA, read in part, is TGTGCCAGCAGCCAACAGGGGGCGAACACAGAAGTCTTC. Amino acids: CASSQQGANTEVF. The CDR3 in its entirety is CASSQQGANTEVFF.

This clone was counted only a few times. Germline and genes: mouse. The CDR3 goes on 1 residue after the read ends, and that part is filled in from the germline J gene. The chain is built from TRBV12-2 and TRBJ1-3; D is ambiguous. Trimming left V 0 bases short and J 3 bases short, with 2 bases between. The CDR3 runs 12 residues. Germline CDR1 is SGHLS and CDR2 is HYDKME. This CDR3 is CASSLFGNTLYF. The CDR3 bases that were read are TGTGCCAGCTCTCTCTTTGGAAATACGCTCTAT.

Comments on this clone: Mouse germline and gene names are used. The missing CDR3 end, 1 residue past where the read stops, is filled in from the germline J gene. Other nucleotide sequences from this sample produce the same CDR3. The chain employs TRBV26 and TRBJ2-7; the D is unclear. The germline CDR1 and CDR2 sequences are KGHPV and FQNQEV (reference sequence). Trimming removed 6 bases at V and 6 bases at J, with 12 bases between. This CDR3 is built from 12 residues. CDR3 bases read: TGTGCCAGCAGCCCCGGCCGGGGTGAACAGTAC. This translates into CASSPGRGEQY. The full CDR3 protein is CASSPGRGEQYF.

Worth noting for this clone: The gene names given are mouse names. The CDR3 end lies 1 residue beyond the end of the read and is filled in from the germline J gene. V is TRBV13-1 and J is TRBJ2-7, with 12 bases that match TRBD2. J was trimmed by 3 bases and V by 5 bases; bases with no gene match: 9. There are 16 residues in the CDR3. CDR1 is NSHNY, CDR2 SYGAGN, per germline. The covered CDR3 bases are TGTGCCAGCAGCTTACTCAGGACTGGGGGGGACTATGAACAGTAC. Protein sequence: CASSLLRTGGDYEQY. The whole CDR3 sequence reads CASSLLRTGGDYEQYF.

Concerning this clone: The gene symbols are mouse symbols. The sequence runs out 1 residue before the end of the CDR3; the remainder is reconstructed from the germline J gene. The V call is TRBV3, the J call TRBJ2-4; TRBD2 matches 7 bases. Germline values: CDR1 SNHLY, CDR2 FYNGKV (reference sequence). This CDR3 contains 16 residues. With V trimmed by 1 base and J by 0 bases, 4 bases remained unmatched. CDR3 sequence reads: CASSLELGRSQNTLYF. The sequenced part of the CDR3 DNA is TGTGCCAGCAGCTTAGAACTGGGGCGTAGTCAAAACACCTTGTAC.

A note on this clone: A much larger clone differs from this one at a single base, so this may be a read error. Gene labels here are mouse ones. The sequence runs out 1 residue before the end of the CDR3; the remainder is reconstructed from the germline J gene. The rearrangement joins TRBV12-1 to TRBJ2-7; 8 bases line up with TRBD2. CDR3 length equals 13 residues. Germline V gene data show CDR1 as SGHSN and CDR2 as HYEKVE. The CDR3: CASFLSGGYEQYF. The DNA read from the CDR3 is TGTGCCAGCTTTCTCTCTGGGGGGTATGAACAGTAC. The variable domain in full, completed from reference TRBV12-1 and TRBJ2-7, reads DSGVVQSPRHIIKEKGGRSVLTCIPISGHSNVVWYQQTLGKELKFLIQHYEKVERDKGFLPSRFSVQQFDDYHSEMNMSALELEDSAMYFCASFLSGGYEQYFGPGTRLTVL.

In regard to this clone: Gene names are the mouse ones. The observed sequence ends 1 residue before the CDR3 terminus, with the missing tail filled in from the germline J gene. The rearrangement uses TRBV13-1 and TRBJ2-3, with 7 bases identical to TRBD2. CDR1 NSHNY and CDR2 SYGAGN come from the germline V gene. The CDR3 length is 13 residues. Trimming cost V 7 bases and J 6 bases; bases outside gene matches: 8. This CDR3 is CASPADWAETLYF. Incomplete CDR3 DNA: TGTGCCAGCCCCGCCGACTGGGCCGAAACGCTGTAT.

A few counts support this clone. The germline and genes are mouse ones. The read gets to within 1 residue of the CDR3 end, and the germline J gene fills in the rest. The chain carries TRBV19 and TRBJ1-3; 9 nucleotides align to TRBD1. V lost 0 bases, J lost 2 bases, and 0 bases stayed unmatched. Germline loops: CDR1 FNHDT, CDR2 SITEND (reference sequence). The CDR3 consists of 15 residues. The sequenced CDR3 bases are TGTGCCAGCAGTATAGGGACAGGGGCTGGAAATACGCTCTAT. This gives the protein CASSIGTGAGNTLY. The complete CDR3 sequence is CASSIGTGAGNTLYF.

This clone was found a few times. Each gene name is a mouse one. The read is 1 residue too short to cover the CDR3 end, so that end is filled in from the germline J gene. V is TRBV26 and J is TRBJ2-2; D may be TRBD1 (6 bases). The CDR3 runs to 15 residues. The V gene's germline CDR1 is KGHPV and CDR2 FQNQEV (reference sequence). The V end lost 0 bases, the J end lost 2 bases, and 7 bases lay between the germline ends. The covered CDR3 bases are TGTGCCAGCAGTCTGTCGAGGGGGAACACCGGGCAGCTCTAC. Its translation: CASSLSRGNTGQLY. The whole CDR3 reads CASSLSRGNTGQLYF.

With respect to this clone: The genes and germline here are from mouse. The read is 1 residue too short to cover the CDR3 end, so that end is filled in from the germline J gene. The chain has TRBV23 and TRBJ1-1; the listed D gene, TRBD1, was not tested against the DNA. The CDR3 runs to 14 residues. The germline V gene encodes CDR1 KGHTA and CDR2 FQNQQP. The CDR3 region is CSSSQGTANTEVFF. CDR3 bases read: TGCTCCAGCAGTCAAGGGACAGCAAACACAGAAGTCTTC.

In its sample, this clone is large. Gene names are the mouse ones. The read terminates 1 residue before the CDR3 end, so the remaining end is supplied by the germline J gene. This chain connects TRBV19 to TRBJ2-7, with 11 bases that match TRBD2. J was trimmed by 5 bases and V by 5 bases; bases with no gene match: 3. The CDR3 runs to 13 residues. CDR1 FNHDT and CDR2 SITEND come from the germline V gene (reference sequence). This CDR3 is CASRLGGRDEQYF. The CDR3 DNA, read in part, is TGTGCCAGCAGACTGGGGGGGCGCGATGAACAGTAC.

With respect to this clone: Gene names are the mouse ones. The read ends 1 residue before the CDR3 terminus; that terminus is restored from the germline J gene. The rearrangement uses TRBV23 and TRBJ1-1. Germline CDR1 reads KGHTA; CDR2 reads FQNQQP. CDR3 length: 14 amino acids. The CDR3 protein is CSSSQYGVNTEVFF. The sequenced CDR3 bases are TGCTCCAGCAGTCAATACGGGGTGAACACAGAAGTCTTC.

Concerning this clone itself: Mouse gene names and germline throughout. With the read ending 1 residue before the CDR3 end, the germline J gene is used to fill in that end. The gene calls are TRBV13-3 and TRBJ1-1; no clear D. The CDR3 extends over 12 amino acids. Germline V CDR1 and CDR2: NNHDY, SYVADS. Between the trimmed V and J ends, which lost 2 bases and 2 bases, there was a span of 4 bases. The chain's CDR3 is CASSDGNTEVFF. The DNA read from the CDR3 is TGTGCCAGCAGTGACGGCAACACAGAAGTCTTC.

This clone was seen more than once but under ten times. Gene and germline names: mouse. The CDR3 goes on 1 residue after the read ends, and that part is filled in from the germline J gene. The gene calls are TRBV26 and TRBJ1-1, with D possibly matching TRBD1 (6 bases). V shed 6 bases and J shed 0 bases, with 8 bases lying between them. CDR3 size: 13 residues. Germline lookup yields CDR1 KGHPV and CDR2 FQNQEV (reference sequence). Incomplete CDR3 DNA: TGTGCCAGCAGAGGACAGTCAAACACAGAAGTCTTC. This sequence encodes CASRGQSNTEVF. From start to end, the CDR3 is CASRGQSNTEVFF.